The clone carrying this TCR beta chain came up a few times. Both 60 Vbeta primers and 13 Jbeta primers went into the PCR. TCRdb's copy holds only in-frame clones and misses some; the assay was immunoSEQ multiplex PCR. The data hold roughly 170,000 clones, with around 79% observed a single time. This sample is drawn from a study of cytomegalovirus exposure and HLA in healthy donors. Overall study context: An analysis done earlier identified about 100 million unique TCR beta sequences from about 179 million T cells.

Trimming pared 7 bases from V and 2 bases from J, leaving 14 bases between. In germline, CDR1 is SGHTA, CDR2 FQGNSA. The CDR3 extends over 14 amino acids. Each of the donors was a healthy bone marrow donor. The sample comprised PBMCs. This chain joins TRBV7-2 and TRBJ2-5; D uncertain. The sequence derives from a female donor in good health and CMV-seronegative. The chain's CDR3 is CASTEMAVQETQYF. The CDR3 nucleotides are TGTGCCAGCACCGAAATGGCGGTACAAGAGACCCAGTACTTC.